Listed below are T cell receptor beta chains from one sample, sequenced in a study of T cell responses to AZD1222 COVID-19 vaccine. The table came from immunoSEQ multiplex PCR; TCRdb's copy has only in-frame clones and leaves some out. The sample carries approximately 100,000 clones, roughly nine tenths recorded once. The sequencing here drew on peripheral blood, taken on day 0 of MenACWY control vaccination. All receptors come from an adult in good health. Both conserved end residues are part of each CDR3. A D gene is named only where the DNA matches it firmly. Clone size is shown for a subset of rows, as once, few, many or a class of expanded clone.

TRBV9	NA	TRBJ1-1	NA	TGTGCCAGCAGCGTCTTCATGGGGGAGAACACTGAAGCTTTCTTT	CASSVFMGENTEAFF
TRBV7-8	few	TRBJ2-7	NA	TGTGCCAGCAGCCACGGAGTGGAAGAGCAGTACTTC	CASSHGVEEQYF
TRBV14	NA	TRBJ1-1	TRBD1	TGTGCCAGCAGCCAAGATTGGGGCAGGGGGTCCACTGAAGCTTTCTTT	CASSQDWGRGSTEAFF
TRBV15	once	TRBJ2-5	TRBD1	TGTGCCACCAGCGGACCCAGGGGGCTCGAGACCCAGTACTTC	CATSGPRGLETQYF
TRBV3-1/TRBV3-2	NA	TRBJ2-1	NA	TGTGCCAGCAGCCTAGGGAATTCCAATGAGCAGTTCTTC	CASSLGNSNEQFF
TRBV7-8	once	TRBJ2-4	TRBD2	TGTGCCAGCAGCTTAGTCCCGGGACTAGTACCCAAAAACATTCAGTACTTC	CASSLVPGLVPKNIQYF
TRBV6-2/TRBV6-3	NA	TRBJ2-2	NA	TGTGCCAGCAGTTACTTCAGGGGTCCGAAGACCGGGGAGCTGTTTTTT	CASSYFRGPKTGELFF
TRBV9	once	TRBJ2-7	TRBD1	TGTGCCAGCAGCCTGACCGGGACAGGGGACTACGAGCAGTACTTC	CASSLTGTGDYEQYF
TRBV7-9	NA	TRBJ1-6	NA	TGTGCCAGCAGCTGGGTTAATTCACCCCTCCACTTT	CASSWVNSPLHF
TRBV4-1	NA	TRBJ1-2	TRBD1	TGCGCCAGCAGCCAAGGACAGGGGGCCGACTATGGCTACACCTTC	CASSQGQGADYGYTF
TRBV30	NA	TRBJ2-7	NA	TGTGCCTGGAGTGTAGTCTCCTACGAGCAGTACTTC	CAWSVVSYEQYF
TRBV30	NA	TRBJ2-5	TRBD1	TGTGCCTGGGGACAGGGGGAGACCCAGTACTTC	CAWGQGETQYF
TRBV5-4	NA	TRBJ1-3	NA	TGTGCCAGCAGCTTGGTCCCCGGGGGGCGCGGAGGAAACACCATATATTTT	CASSLVPGGRGGNTIYF
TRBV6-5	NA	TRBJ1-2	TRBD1	TGTGCCAGCAGTTATGGGACAGGGGTTGGTTATGGCTACACCTTC	CASSYGTGVGYGYTF
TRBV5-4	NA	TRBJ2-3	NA	TGTGCCAGCAGCGCCGCTAGTGGCACAGATACGCAGTATTTT	CASSAASGTDTQYF
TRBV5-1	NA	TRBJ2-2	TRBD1	TGCGCCAGCAGCTTGGCAGGACAGGTCCCATCGAACACCGGGGAGCTGTTTTTT	CASSLAGQVPSNTGELFF
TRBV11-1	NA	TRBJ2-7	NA	TGTGCCAGCAGAGACAGAAACTACGAGCAGTACTTC	CASRDRNYEQYF
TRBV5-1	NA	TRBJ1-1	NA	TGCGCCAGCAGCTTAGAGCGGGGCACTGAAGCTTTCTTT	CASSLERGTEAFF
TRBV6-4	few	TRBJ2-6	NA	TGTGCCAGCAGTGATCCCTCTACCGGGGCCAACGTCCTGACTTTC	CASSDPSTGANVLTF
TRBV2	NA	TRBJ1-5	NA	TGTGCCAGCAGTGGGAACATCGTTAGCAATCAGCCCCAGCATTTT	CASSGNIVSNQPQHF
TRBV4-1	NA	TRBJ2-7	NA	TGCGCCAGCAGCCAAGACCCCTCAGGACGGGCGTTCTCCTACGAGCAGTACTTC	CASSQDPSGRAFSYEQYF
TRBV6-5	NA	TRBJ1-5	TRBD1	TGTGCCAGCAGGGTAAACAGGGGTCAGCCCCAGCATTTT	CASRVNRGQPQHF
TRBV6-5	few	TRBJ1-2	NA	TGTGCCAGCATTTCCGGGACGGGCTATGGCTACACCTTC	CASISGTGYGYTF
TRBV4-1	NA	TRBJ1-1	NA	TGCGCCAGCACCCAGATCGGGGCGGCTGAAGCTTTCTTT	CASTQIGAAEAFF
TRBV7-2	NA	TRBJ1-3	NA	TGTGCCAGCAGCTTAGCGTCCTCTTACGGAAACACCATATATTTT	CASSLASSYGNTIYF
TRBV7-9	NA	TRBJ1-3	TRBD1	TGTGCCAGCAGCCCATCGGGACAGGGATTCGGAAACACCATATATTTT	CASSPSGQGFGNTIYF
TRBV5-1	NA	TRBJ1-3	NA	TGCGCCAGCAGCTTGGAGTCAACAGGACCTGGAAACACCATATATTTT	CASSLESTGPGNTIYF
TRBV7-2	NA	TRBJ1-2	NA	TGTGCCAGCAGCTGGGACGGGCTGGACTATGGCTACACCTTC	CASSWDGLDYGYTF
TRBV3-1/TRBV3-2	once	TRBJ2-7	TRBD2	TGTGCCAGCAGCCGAATAGCGGGGGGGCTGGGTGAGCAGTACTTC	CASSRIAGGLGEQYF
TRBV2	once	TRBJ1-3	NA	TGTGCCAGCATTTTAGACGGGGGTAAAGGAAACACCATATATTTT	CASILDGGKGNTIYF
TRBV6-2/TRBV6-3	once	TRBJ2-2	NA	TGTGCCAGCAGCCGGGAGTATACGAACACCGGGGAGCTGTTTTTT	CASSREYTNTGELFF
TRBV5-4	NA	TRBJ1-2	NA	TGTGCCAGCAGCTTGTGGGCAGGAGGCTATGGCTACACCTTC	CASSLWAGGYGYTF